This passage covers 19 T cell receptor beta chains from one sample sequenced in a study of cytomegalovirus exposure and HLA in healthy donors. The primer mix had 60 Vbeta and 13 Jbeta primers. Clones were read by immunoSEQ multiplex PCR, and TCRdb kept only the in-frame ones, dropping some. The sample consists of more than 110,000 clones, roughly 80% of them appearing once. The material sequenced was PBMCs. Source of these receptors: a female donor in good health and CMV-seronegative.

This clone was observed a handful of times. The chain has TRBV15 and TRBJ2-5; TRBD2 is a possible D gene (6 bases). Per germline, CDR1 LNHNV and CDR2 YYDKDF (reference sequence). The CDR3 is 15 residues long. Trimming left V 1 base short and J 1 base short, with 10 bases between. CDR3 sequence: CATSRVGGAQETQYF. The CDR3 nucleotides are TGTGCCACCAGCAGAGTAGGCGGGGCCCAAGAGACCCAGTACTTC.

The J gene is TRBJ2-1, the V gene TRBV30; the D is unclear. The V end lost 0 bases, the J end lost 10 bases, and 13 bases lay between the germline ends. The CDR3 spans 13 residues. Germline V gene sequence: CDR1 GTSNPN, CDR2 SVGIG (reference sequence). CDR3 protein: CAWSVVSSGEQFF. In DNA, the CDR3 is TGTGCCTGGAGTGTAGTTTCCTCAGGCGAGCAGTTCTTC.

V usage is TRBV27 and J usage is TRBJ2-7, with D maybe TRBD1 (5 bases). Deletions cut 6 bases from V and 1 base from J, with 10 bases between. Germline CDR1 MNHEY, CDR2 SMNVEV (reference sequence). The CDR3 runs to 13 residues. The CDR3 spells CASSFRQSYEQYF. For the CDR3, the DNA is TGTGCCAGCAGCTTCCGACAGTCCTACGAGCAGTACTTC.

This clone was counted a few times. The V gene is TRBV28, the J gene TRBJ1-4; TRBD1 might be the D (6 bases). This CDR3 is 15 amino acids long. Germline assignment: CDR1 MDHEN and CDR2 SYDVKM. The germline V and J ends were trimmed by 5 bases and 7 bases, with 17 bases remaining between them. The CDR3 reads CASSGRDTASEKLFF. The CDR3 DNA is TGTGCCAGCAGTGGCCGGGACACAGCGAGTGAAAAACTGTTTTTT.

This chain joins TRBV30 and TRBJ1-1; D possibly corresponds to TRBD1 (5 bases). V lost 2 bases, J lost 11 bases, and 21 bases lay in between. The CDR3 totals 14 residues. Germline CDR1 reads GTSNPN; CDR2 reads SVGIG (reference sequence). In nucleotides, the CDR3 is TGTGCCTGGAGTCTGCCGGGACTCCCCTGGACCGCTTTCTTT. Its protein product is CAWSLPGLPWTAFF.

This clone has a single count. This rearrangement joins TRBV2 to TRBJ1-1; 9 nucleotides line up with TRBD1. This CDR3 has 13 residues. The J segment lost 3 bases and the V segment lost 6 bases, leaving 2 bases of the junction unmatched. Germline CDR1 and CDR2: SNHLY and FYNNEI. In DNA form, the CDR3 reads TGTGCCAGCAGCGACAGGGGGGACACTGAAGCTTTCTTT. Encoded protein: CASSDRGDTEAFF.

The rearrangement uses TRBV4-2 and TRBJ2-3; 7 nucleotides align to TRBD2. With 4 bases clipped from V and 1 base from J, the junction kept 5 bases outside the gene matches. Looked up from germline, CDR1 is LGHNA and CDR2 is YNFKEQ. CDR3 size: 15 residues. CDR3 amino acids: CASSLTTSGTDTQYF. In nucleotides, the CDR3 is TGTGCCAGCAGCCTTACTACTAGCGGCACAGATACGCAGTATTTT.

This rearrangement joins TRBV27 to TRBJ1-4; TRBD1 matches 10 bases. Germline V gives CDR1 MNHEY, CDR2 SMNVEV (reference sequence). The J segment lost 6 bases and the V segment lost 3 bases, leaving 1 base of the junction unmatched. The CDR3 totals 14 residues. The CDR3 loop is CASSLTGGDEKLFF. CDR3 DNA: TGTGCCAGCAGTTTGACAGGGGGCGATGAAAAACTGTTTTTT.

In DNA form, the CDR3 reads TGTGCCAGCAGCTTAAATCGACAGACTAACACTGAAGCTTTCTTT. Translated, it gives CASSLNRQTNTEAFF. The rearrangement joins TRBV11-2 to TRBJ1-1; D is perhaps TRBD1 (5 bases). This CDR3 spans 15 amino acids. Germline CDR1 reads SGHAT; CDR2 reads FQNNGV. Trimming removed 2 bases from V and 2 bases from J, with 12 bases in between.

This chain links TRBV5-1 with TRBJ2-1, with 11 bases that match TRBD2. The ends lost 4 bases at V and 8 bases at J; junction bases unmatched: 8. There are 15 residues in the CDR3. Germline lookup yields CDR1 SGHRS and CDR2 YFSETQ. The CDR3 DNA reads as TGCGCCAGCAGCCCCACTAGCGGGAGCCTCGATGAGCAGTTCTTC. This encodes CASSPTSGSLDEQFF.

Comments on this clone: At the DNA level, this CDR3 is encoded by other sequences in the same sample as well. This rearrangement joins TRBV19 to TRBJ1-2, with 10 bases lining up with TRBD1. The CDR3 length is 14 residues. CDR1 and CDR2 from the germline V gene are LNHDA and SQIVND (reference sequence). V shed 4 bases, J shed 5 bases, and the junction held 4 bases outside the gene matches. The CDR3 nucleotides are TGTGCCAGTAGTACGCCGGGACAGGGGTATGGCTACACCTTC. Translated, it gives CASSTPGQGYGYTF.

This clone has a single count. J is TRBJ2-1 and V is TRBV11-2, with 8 bases matching TRBD1. The CDR3 covers 15 residues. V gave up 5 bases and J gave up 0 bases; unmatched junction bases: 3. The germline V gene has CDR1 SGHAT and CDR2 FQNNGV. CDR3 residues: CASSPGQGSYNEQFF. The CDR3 DNA reads TGTGCCAGCAGCCCAGGACAGGGCTCCTACAATGAGCAGTTCTTC.

Comments on this clone: The same CDR3 arises from other DNA sequences in this sample as well. The chain carries TRBV28 and TRBJ2-7; D gene ambiguous. V lost 4 bases, J lost 3 bases, and 4 bases lay in between. CDR1 is MDHEN, CDR2 SYDVKM, per germline. This CDR3 comprises 11 residues. The DNA for the CDR3 is TGTGCCAGCAGTTCGTACTACGAGCAGTACTTC. Amino acids: CASSSYYEQYF.

The chain couples TRBV27 to TRBJ1-5; D remains ambiguous. The CDR3 loop spans 15 amino acids. The V gene lost 5 bases and the J gene lost 0 bases, with 11 bases spanning the gap. Germline values: CDR1 MNHEY, CDR2 SMNVEV (reference sequence). The CDR3 protein is CASSPTPYSNQPQHF. In nucleotides, the CDR3 is TGTGCCAGCAGTCCCACTCCCTATAGCAATCAGCCCCAGCATTTT.

The chain combines TRBV5-6 with TRBJ2-2; 8 nucleotides agree with TRBD1. This CDR3 has 16 amino acids. Per the germline V gene, CDR1 is SGHDT and CDR2 is YYEEEE. V was pared by 3 bases and J by 4 bases, with 8 bases of the junction left unmatched. The CDR3 region is CASSYLQTGATGELFF. DNA for the CDR3: TGTGCCAGCAGCTACCTACAGACAGGGGCCACCGGGGAGCTGTTTTTT. Together with reference TRBV5-6 and TRBJ2-2, the CDR3 gives the full variable domain: DAGVTQSPTHLIKTRGQQVTLRCSPKSGHDTVSWYQQALGQGPQFIFQYYEEEERQRGNFPDRFSGHQFPNYSSELNVNALLLGDSALYLCASSYLQTGATGELFFGEGSRLTVL.

The chain recombines TRBV10-3 with TRBJ2-1; 7 nucleotides align to TRBD1. The CDR3 covers 14 residues. The trim removed 0 bases at V and 9 bases at J, leaving 5 bases unmatched. Per germline, CDR1 ENHRY and CDR2 SYGVKD. The CDR3 here is CAISESGQGVEQFF. In DNA, the CDR3 is TGTGCCATCAGTGAGTCTGGCCAGGGGGTTGAGCAGTTCTTC.

This clone was picked up one time. The CDR3 DNA reads as TGTGCCAGCAGTTCCATTTCGACAAGTTATCAGCCCCAGCATTTT. The encoded protein is CASSSISTSYQPQHF. This chain uses TRBV27 with TRBJ1-5; D uncertain. Germline assignment: CDR1 MNHEY and CDR2 SMNVEV (reference sequence). There are 15 residues in the CDR3. V lost 4 bases, J lost 5 bases, and 15 bases lay in between.

This chain connects TRBV10-2 to TRBJ1-2; D may be TRBD1 (5 bases). Germline V gives CDR1 WSHSY, CDR2 SAAADI. This CDR3 contains 13 residues. V was cut by 0 bases and J by 6 bases, with 8 bases left in between. The CDR3 region has the DNA TGCGCCAGCAGTGAGTCGGCAGGGAATGGCTACACCTTC. Translating gives CASSESAGNGYTF.

This clone appeared once. The chain employs TRBV25-1 and TRBJ1-4; D is possibly TRBD1 (6 bases). CDR3 size: 17 residues. Looked up from germline, CDR1 is MGHDK and CDR2 is SYGVNS. With 3 bases removed from V and 1 base from J, the gap between germline ends came to 15 bases. CDR3 in DNA: TGTGCCAGCAGTGAGTCCCCTCGAGGGGGAACTAATGAAAAACTGTTTTTT. As protein: CASSESPRGGTNEKLFF. Combining the CDR3 with reference TRBV25-1 and TRBJ1-4 gives the whole variable domain EADIYQTPRYLVIGTGKKITLECSQTMGHDKMYWYQQDPGMELHLIHYSYGVNSTEKGDLSSESTVSRIRTEHFPLTLESARPSHTSQYLCASSESPRGGTNEKLFFGSGTQLSVL.